One and the same sample provided the 28 T cell receptor beta chains below, sequenced in a study of regulatory T cells in long-lasting Graves disease. Stated time point: newly diagnosed GD, antithyroid drugs for less than 3 months. The TCR library was made from RNA extracted from PBMCs. Through Arm-PCR of CDR3 regions and iRepertoire HTBI primers, TCR beta libraries were built. TCRdb ran MiXCR on the multiplex PCR reads and lists one entry per CDR3 protein. The sample shows about 610,000 distinct CDR3 sequences, about 16% of them seen only once. The data also belong to a second study, concerning T cells in Graves' hyperthyroidism and ophthalmopathy.

Sequences were derived from peripheral blood mononuclear cells (PBMCs), sampled at new diagnosis, from a patient treated with antithyroid drugs. These receptors all stem from a young man with Graves disease.

This clonotype was counted at least ten times. The chain carries TRBV6-5 and TRBJ1-4; 7 nucleotides agree with TRBD1. CDR1 is MNHEY, CDR2 SVGAGI, per germline. After removal of 0 bases from V and 10 bases from J, the junction contained 8 bases not matched to a gene. The CDR3 spans 15 residues. CDR3 amino acids: CASSYSGQKGAKLFF. CDR3 DNA sequence: TGTGCCAGCAGTTACTCGGGACAGAAGGGGGCAAAACTGTTTTTT.

This clonotype was recorded at least ten times. The rearrangement joins TRBV3-1 to TRBJ2-7, with TRBD2 identical over 8 bases. This CDR3 spans 16 amino acids. With V trimmed by 0 bases and J by 7 bases, 11 bases remained unmatched. Per germline, CDR1 LGHDT and CDR2 YNNKEL (reference sequence). DNA for the CDR3: TGTGCCAGCAGCCAAGATGGCGGGAGGACTCGACAAGAGCAGTACTTC. Translated: CASSQDGGRTRQEQYF.

This clonotype was picked up many times. The chain uses TRBV11-2 and TRBJ2-7; D possibly corresponds to TRBD2 (6 bases). CDR1 and CDR2 from the germline V gene are SGHAT and FQNNGV. Trimming cost V 3 bases and J 6 bases, with 21 bases left between them. The CDR3 runs to 16 residues. The CDR3 reads CASSFIVNGSSLEQYF. In DNA form, the CDR3 reads TGTGCCAGCAGCTTTATCGTTAACGGGAGCTCTCTCGAGCAGTACTTC.

This clonotype showed up many times. The chain uses TRBV20-1 and TRBJ2-5, with a possible D match to TRBD1 (6 bases). CDR1 and CDR2 from the germline V gene are DFQATT and SNEGSKA (reference sequence). CDR3 length equals 12 residues. Trimming stripped 6 bases from V and 1 base from J, with 9 bases between. CDR3 sequence: CSARTVQETQYF. The CDR3 nucleotides are TGCAGTGCCAGGACAGTCCAAGAGACCCAGTACTTC.

This clonotype was seen at least ten times. The gene calls are TRBV6-2 or TRBV6-3 and TRBJ2-7; D perhaps matches TRBD1 (6 bases). Germline V gene data show CDR1 as MNHEY and CDR2 as SVGEGT. V was trimmed by 5 bases and J by 3 bases, leaving 14 bases between them. The CDR3 has 14 residues. CDR3 nucleotides: TGTGCCAGCAGTGAAGGGCCACAGGGCTACGAGCAGTACTTC. This codes for CASSEGPQGYEQYF.

The V gene is TRBV5-1, the J gene TRBJ2-2, with a possible D match to TRBD1 (6 bases). This CDR3 has 16 residues. V lost 5 bases to trimming and J lost 4 bases, with 18 bases between them. Germline V gives CDR1 SGHRS, CDR2 YFSETQ. The CDR3 spells CASRRTGHKGTGELFF. The CDR3 coding sequence is TGCGCCAGCAGACGAACAGGGCATAAGGGCACCGGGGAGCTGTTTTTT.

There are a few counts of this clonotype. The rearrangement links TRBV6-1 to TRBJ1-5; 9 bases agree with TRBD1. The CDR3 contains 16 residues. Germline V gene data show CDR1 as MNHNS and CDR2 as SASEGT. J lost 6 bases, V lost 0 bases, and 6 bases had no gene match. The CDR3 protein is CASSEAPGQGSQPQHF. The CDR3, as DNA: TGTGCCAGCAGTGAAGCGCCGGGACAGGGCAGTCAGCCCCAGCATTTT.

This clonotype was counted many times. This chain connects TRBV5-1 to TRBJ2-7; 8 bases agree with TRBD1. This CDR3 is built from 15 residues. Germline-derived CDR1 and CDR2 are SGHRS and YFSETQ. After removal of 4 bases from V and 0 bases from J, the junction contained 6 bases not matched to a gene. CDR3 region: CASSLDRGPSYEQYF. The CDR3 DNA sequence: TGCGCCAGCAGCCTCGACAGGGGTCCCTCCTACGAGCAGTACTTC.

This chain uses TRBV12-3 or TRBV12-4 with TRBJ2-1, with D perhaps matching TRBD2 (7 bases). There are 14 residues in the CDR3. V was clipped by 5 bases and J by 6 bases, with 14 bases between them. The CDR3 is CASSRGGVLNEQFF. CDR3 DNA sequence: TGTGCCAGCAGTAGGGGGGGCGTCCTCAATGAGCAGTTCTTC.

In this sample, this clonotype turned up a few times. The gene calls are TRBV6-1 and TRBJ1-6; no clear D. Between the trimmed V and J ends, which lost 6 bases and 10 bases, there was a span of 22 bases. The CDR3 spans 16 residues. CDR1 is MNHNS, CDR2 SASEGT, per germline. This chain's CDR3 is CASSPGRRSSLSPLHF. The CDR3 region has the DNA TGTGCCAGCAGCCCAGGACGCAGGTCGTCTTTATCACCCCTCCACTTT.

The chain links TRBV2 to TRBJ2-1; TRBD2 might be the D (5 bases). From germline, CDR1 is SNHLY and CDR2 FYNNEI. The CDR3 spans 14 residues. V was pared by 2 bases and J by 6 bases, with 11 bases between. CDR3 in DNA: TGTGCCAGCAGTGAAACTAGAAGCTTCAATGAGCAGTTCTTC. Translation gives CASSETRSFNEQFF.

In its sample, this clonotype was seen many times. The chain uses TRBV27 and TRBJ2-7; 12 bases map to TRBD1. The CDR3 length is 14 residues. The V gene end was trimmed by 5 bases and the J gene end by 7 bases; junction bases not matched to a gene: 6. CDR1 MNHEY and CDR2 SMNVEV come from the germline V gene (reference sequence). CDR3 residues: CASSPGTGGAEQYF. The DNA for the CDR3 is TGTGCCAGCAGTCCCGGGACAGGGGGCGCTGAGCAGTACTTC.

The chain links TRBV3-1 to TRBJ1-4; TRBD1 matches at 8 bases. This CDR3 spans 16 amino acids. V lost 2 bases, J lost 3 bases, and 5 bases stayed unmatched. Per the germline V gene, CDR1 is LGHDT and CDR2 is YNNKEL (reference sequence). The CDR3 is CASSQRTGGANEKLFF. CDR3 coding DNA: TGTGCCAGCAGCCAACGTACAGGGGGAGCTAATGAAAAACTGTTTTTT. The full variable domain, rest sourced from reference TRBV3-1 and TRBJ1-4, is DTAVSQTPKYLVTQMGNDKSIKCEQNLGHDTMYWYKQDSKKFLKIMFSYNNKELIINETVPNRFSPKSPDKAHLNLHINSLELGDSAVYFCASSQRTGGANEKLFFGSGTQLSVL.

A remark on this clonotype: The junction and the germline gene differ at one end; a read error may be behind it. The CDR3 region has the DNA TGTGCCAGCAGTGCCGACAAGGGGGCCTACGAGCAGCACTTC. Encoded protein: CASSADKGAYEQHF. V usage is TRBV25-1 and J usage is TRBJ2-7; the match to TRBD1 covers 7 bases. The CDR3 runs to 14 residues. Germline V gene lookup returns CDR1 MGHDK and CDR2 SYGVNS.

Many counts were recorded for this clonotype. The V and J genes are TRBV11-2 and TRBJ2-1; TRBD2 is a possible D gene (5 bases). This CDR3 is built from 13 residues. The germline V and J ends were trimmed by 3 bases and 10 bases, with 13 bases remaining between them. CDR1 is SGHAT, CDR2 FQNNGV, per germline. CDR3 sequence (DNA): TGTGCCAGCAGCTTCACTAGTCGTGAGGAGCAGTTCTTC. Encoded protein: CASSFTSREEQFF.

This clonotype was picked up many times. The rearrangement joins TRBV12-3 or TRBV12-4 to TRBJ2-2, with TRBD1 identical over 7 bases. This CDR3 is built from 16 residues. J gave up 8 bases and V 5 bases, and 14 bases lay outside the gene matches. DNA for the CDR3: TGTGCCAGCAGTCCATGGGACAGTCCTCTCCCGGGGGAGCTGTTTTTT. Protein product: CASSPWDSPLPGELFF.

In this sample, this clonotype turned up many times. The rearrangement joins TRBV13 to TRBJ2-5; D may be TRBD1 (6 bases). Germline CDR1 reads PRHDT; CDR2 reads FYEKMQ (reference sequence). This CDR3 has 14 residues. Trimming removed 4 bases from V and 0 bases from J, with 9 bases in between. The CDR3 DNA follows: TGTGCCAGCAGCTGGACAGCGTACCAAGAGACCCAGTACTTC. Protein: CASSWTAYQETQYF.

This clonotype came up many times. The chain recombines TRBV13 with TRBJ2-1, with 8 bases fitting TRBD2. This CDR3 has 14 amino acids. The V and J ends lost 2 bases and 9 bases, in that order; junction bases with no gene match: 6. In germline, CDR1 is PRHDT, CDR2 FYEKMQ (reference sequence). The CDR3: CASSLQRELGEQFF. The CDR3, as DNA: TGTGCCAGCAGCTTACAGCGGGAGTTGGGTGAGCAGTTCTTC. The variable domain in full, completed from reference TRBV13 and TRBJ2-1, reads AAGVIQSPRHLIKEKRETATLKCYPIPRHDTVYWYQQGPGQDPQFLISFYEKMQSDKGSIPDRFSAQQFSDYHSELNMSSLELGDSALYFCASSLQRELGEQFFGPGTRLTVL.

This rearrangement joins TRBV3-1 to TRBJ1-2; 8 bases are a match to TRBD1. Germline CDR1 reads LGHDT; CDR2 reads YNNKEL (reference sequence). CDR3 length: 15 amino acids. V lost 3 bases, J lost 7 bases, and 10 bases stayed unmatched. As DNA, the CDR3 is TGTGCCAGCAGCCAGGGGACAGGAAAACTGGGTGGCTACACCTTC. Protein sequence: CASSQGTGKLGGYTF.

Many counts were recorded for this clonotype. This chain connects TRBV27 to TRBJ1-2; perhaps TRBD1 as D (6 bases). Per the germline V gene, CDR1 is MNHEY and CDR2 is SMNVEV (reference sequence). V was pared by 5 bases and J by 6 bases, with 19 bases between. The CDR3 extends over 15 amino acids. CDR3 sequence (DNA): TGTGCCAGCAGTCCGCAACCCTTGACAGGTGATGGCTACACCTTC. Protein: CASSPQPLTGDGYTF.

The gene calls are TRBV29-1 and TRBJ2-1; no definite D call. Near its end, the DNA agrees better with TRBJ2-5, so the J call may be wrong. The CDR3 is 14 amino acids. CDR1 and CDR2 (germline): SQVTM, ANQGSEA. CDR3 in DNA: TGCAGCGTTGAACTTTTTGCCCCCCTGGAGACCCAGTACTTC. It specifies CSVELFAPLETQYF.

The CDR3 nucleotides read TGCAGCGTTGAAGAGATCGAGGGAGACTTCTATGGCTACACCTTC. Protein: CSVEEIEGDFYGYTF. This chain links TRBV29-1 with TRBJ1-2; D not certain. The germline CDR1 and CDR2 sequences are SQVTM and ANQGSEA. The V and J ends lost 0 bases and 4 bases respectively, with 15 bases between them. This CDR3 region has 15 residues.

This clonotype has a count of ten or more. This chain links TRBV28 with TRBJ2-7; 8 positions match TRBD1. The CDR3 has 14 amino acids. Germline lookup yields CDR1 MDHEN and CDR2 SYDVKM. V lost 6 bases, J lost 1 base, and 5 bases stayed unmatched. Here the CDR3 DNA reads TGTGCCAGCAGAAGGACAGGGAAGTCCTACGAGCAGTACTTC. This sequence encodes CASRRTGKSYEQYF.

On this clonotype: A much larger clone is a single base away; this may be a read error. The chain recombines TRBV30 with TRBJ1-5; D remains unclear. V lost 1 base to trimming and J lost 4 bases, with 8 bases between them. The CDR3 has 13 residues. Germline values: CDR1 GTSNPN, CDR2 SVGIG (reference sequence). CDR3 DNA sequence: TGTGCCTGGAGTGGACACCTAAATCAGCCCCAGCATTTT. Protein: CAWSGHLNQPQHF. Together with reference TRBV30 and TRBJ1-5, the CDR3 gives the full variable domain: SQTIHQWPATLVQPVGSPLSLECTVEGTSNPNLYWYRQAAGRGLQLLFYSVGIGQISSEVPQNLSASRPQDRQFILSSKKLLLSDSGFYLCAWSGHLNQPQHFGDGTRLSIL.

This clonotype has a handful of counts. V and J are TRBV27 and TRBJ2-7, with D hard to call. The CDR3 length is 16 residues. Germline loops: CDR1 MNHEY, CDR2 SMNVEV (reference sequence). V lost 5 bases and J 2 bases, leaving 19 bases between the germline ends. The CDR3: CASSPLSSATTYEQYF. The CDR3 DNA reads as TGTGCCAGCAGTCCGCTTTCGAGCGCTACCACCTACGAGCAGTACTTC.

The V gene is TRBV7-9, the J gene TRBJ1-5; no firm D call. V lost 3 bases to trimming and J lost 1 base, with 10 bases between them. The germline V gene encodes CDR1 SEHNR and CDR2 FQNEAQ (reference sequence). The length of the CDR3 is 15 residues. The CDR3 DNA is TGTGCCAGCAGCTTCGGCGAGAGGAGCAATCAGCCCCAGCATTTT. It encodes CASSFGERSNQPQHF.

This clonotype was counted a single time. A read error may produce the germline difference seen at one junction end. This chain links TRBV27 with TRBJ1-1, with 7 bases that match TRBD1. The germline CDR1 and CDR2 sequences are MNHEY and SMNVEV (reference sequence). There are 13 residues in the CDR3. The CDR3 DNA reads as TGTGCCAGCAGTTACAGGGGCCCCACTGAAGCTCTCTTT. Translated: CASSYRGPTEALF.

The chain joins TRBV12-3 or TRBV12-4 to TRBJ2-7, with TRBD2 as a possible D gene (7 bases). The CDR3 is made up of 17 amino acids. Trimming stripped 5 bases from V and 2 bases from J, with 22 bases between. The CDR3 region is CASSPGRGEKVTYEQYF. In DNA form, the CDR3 reads TGTGCCAGCAGTCCAGGGAGGGGGGAAAAAGTTACCTACGAGCAGTACTTC.